Listed below are T cell receptor beta chains from one sample, sequenced in a study of blood T cell repertoires in COVID-19. The table came from immunoSEQ multiplex PCR; TCRdb's copy has only in-frame clones and leaves some out. Here the sample spans around 390,000 clones, around nine tenths being singletons. Sequencing used PBMCs or T cells enriched from blood (not recorded which). These receptors were taken from a woman aged 50 to 60 who had recovered from COVID-19. Each CDR3 is given with its conserved first and last residue. The D gene is left open where the match is weak. Clone size, where shown, is once, few, many, or a class for clones that have expanded.

TRBV3-1/TRBV3-2,16,.,TRBJ2-3,.,CASSQHGGPSTDTQYF,TGTGCCAGCAGCCAACACGGGGGACCTAGCACAGATACGCAGTATTTT
TRBV4-2,15,TRBD1,TRBJ1-2,.,CASSQGWGQAYGYTF,TGTGCCAGCAGCCAAGGTTGGGGACAGGCCTATGGCTACACCTTC
TRBV4-1,16,.,TRBJ1-5,.,CASSQDLWGGNQPQHF,TGCGCCAGCAGCCAAGATCTATGGGGGGGTAATCAGCCCCAGCATTTT
TRBV9,13,.,TRBJ2-3,once,CASSQAALDTQYF,TGTGCCAGCAGTCAAGCGGCTTTGGATACGCAGTATTTT
TRBV4-1,16,.,TRBJ1-1,few,CASSQLPGQLNTEAFF,TGCGCCAGCAGCCAATTACCGGGACAACTGAACACTGAAGCTTTCTTT
TRBV28,14,.,TRBJ1-4,.,CASSRPASGGILFF,TGTGCCAGCAGTAGACCTGCCTCAGGAGGGATACTGTTTTTT
TRBV7-2,17,.,TRBJ2-3,.,CASSLDSLLGGTDTQYF,TGTGCCAGCAGCTTAGATTCTTTATTAGGGGGCACAGATACGCAGTATTTT
TRBV3-1/TRBV3-2,14,.,TRBJ2-7,.,CASSQESASYEQYF,TGTGCCAGCAGCCAAGAATCCGCGTCCTACGAGCAGTACTTC
TRBV27,15,.,TRBJ2-1,.,CATREVGGPNQLSFF,TGTGCCACGCGAGAGGTGGGGGGGCCGAATCAACTCTCGTTCTTC
TRBV7-2,16,TRBD1,TRBJ1-2,.,CASSLGQGARVYGYTF,TGTGCCAGCAGCTTAGGACAGGGGGCAAGGGTATATGGCTACACCTTC
TRBV5-4,14,TRBD1,TRBJ1-3,.,CASSPGQGGNTIYF,TGTGCCAGCAGCCCCGGACAGGGTGGAAACACCATATATTTT
TRBV28,16,.,TRBJ1-5,.,CASTLRPEDSNQPQHF,TGTGCCAGCACCTTAAGACCGGAGGATTCCAATCAGCCCCAGCATTTT
TRBV12-3/TRBV12-4,13,.,TRBJ1-5,.,CASSFRNNQPQHF,TGTGCCAGCAGTTTCAGGAACAATCAGCCCCAGCATTTT
TRBV19,14,.,TRBJ1-3,.,CASSRGGDGNTIYF,TGTGCCAGTAGTAGGGGCGGGGATGGAAACACCATATATTTT
TRBV7-3,13,TRBD2,TRBJ2-1,.,CASSPGGPHEQFF,TGTGCCAGCAGCCCGGGGGGGCCTCATGAGCAGTTCTTC
TRBV6-5,15,.,TRBJ2-2,.,CATGWGGGVTGELFF,TGTGCCACCGGCTGGGGGGGCGGGGTTACCGGGGAGCTGTTTTTT
TRBV4-1,12,.,TRBJ1-1,.,CASSQVAGEAFF,TGCGCCAGCAGCCAAGTCGCCGGGGAGGCTTTCTTT
TRBV19,15,.,TRBJ1-2,few,CATFFTGLDNYGYTF,TGTGCCACCTTCTTTACGGGACTCGATAACTATGGCTACACCTTC
TRBV5-6,17,TRBD2,TRBJ2-5,.,CASSLTGLAPYQETQYF,TGTGCCAGCAGCTTGACGGGACTAGCCCCGTACCAAGAGACCCAGTACTTC
TRBV5-1,14,TRBD1,TRBJ1-2,.,CASSGMGQGYGYTF,TGCGCCAGCAGCGGAATGGGACAGGGGTATGGCTACACCTTC
TRBV7-9,17,TRBD1,TRBJ1-2,.,CASSPTGALLDNYGYTF,TGTGCCAGCAGCCCGACAGGGGCCCTACTAGATAACTATGGCTACACCTTC
TRBV11-2,14,TRBD1,TRBJ1-1,.,CASSPGQGVTEAFF,TGTGCCAGCAGCCCTGGACAGGGAGTAACTGAAGCTTTCTTT
TRBV7-2,15,TRBD1,TRBJ1-6,.,CASSSTGTGVSPLHF,TGTGCCAGCAGCTCAACCGGGACAGGGGTTTCACCCCTCCACTTT
TRBV25-1,14,.,TRBJ1-2,.,CASSEFDSGYGYTF,TGTGCCAGCAGTGAATTTGACTCCGGCTATGGCTACACCTTC
TRBV4-1,18,TRBD2,TRBJ2-2,.,CASSQDSTSGGLTGELFF,TGCGCCAGCAGCCAAGATTCGACTAGCGGGGGGTTGACCGGGGAGCTGTTTTTT
TRBV28,14,TRBD1,TRBJ1-5,once,CASTTTGGLQPQHF,TGTGCCAGCACTACAACAGGGGGCCTACAGCCCCAGCATTTT
TRBV28,14,.,TRBJ2-7,.,CASSRIRVPYEQYF,TGTGCCAGCAGTCGCATCAGGGTTCCCTACGAGCAGTACTTC
TRBV19,16,.,TRBJ1-5,.,CASTTQGRASNQPQHF,TGTGCCAGTACCACACAGGGTAGGGCAAGCAATCAGCCCCAGCATTTT
TRBV4-1,14,.,TRBJ1-1,.,CASSRQPRDTEAFF,TGCGCCAGCAGCCGCCAACCCAGGGACACTGAAGCTTTCTTT
TRBV12-3/TRBV12-4,13,.,TRBJ1-1,.,CASSYRLNTEAFF,TGTGCCAGCAGTTATAGACTTAACACTGAAGCTTTCTTT
TRBV7-8,13,.,TRBJ2-2,.,CASSPPSPGELFF,TGTGCCAGCAGCCCCCCAAGCCCCGGGGAGCTGTTTTTT
TRBV7-2,14,TRBD2,TRBJ2-3,.,CASSLILGGDTQYF,TGTGCCAGCAGCCTAATCCTCGGGGGGGATACGCAGTATTTT
TRBV6-5,16,.,TRBJ2-6,.,CASSYSWPSGANVLTF,TGTGCCAGCAGTTACTCATGGCCCTCTGGGGCCAACGTCCTGACTTTC
TRBV20-1,14,.,TRBJ2-3,.,CSASRTMGTDTQYF,TGCAGTGCTAGTAGAACTATGGGCACAGATACGCAGTATTTT
TRBV18,13,.,TRBJ1-2,.,CASSPMGAHGYTF,TGTGCCAGCTCACCAATGGGGGCGCATGGCTACACCTTC
TRBV25-1,14,.,TRBJ1-1,.,CASSDVAGRTEAFF,TGTGCCAGCAGTGATGTGGCGGGTAGAACTGAAGCTTTCTTT
TRBV19,13,TRBD1,TRBJ2-5,few,CASSSRQGETQYF,TGTGCCAGTAGTTCCCGACAGGGGGAGACCCAGTACTTC
TRBV2,15,TRBD1,TRBJ1-2,few,CASTGQGSLNYGYTF,TGTGCCAGCACTGGACAGGGGTCTTTAAACTATGGCTACACCTTC
TRBV19,14,TRBD1,TRBJ1-1,once,CASMGTEMNTEAFF,TGTGCCAGTATGGGGACAGAAATGAACACTGAAGCTTTCTTT
TRBV27,14,TRBD1,TRBJ2-7,few,CASRGTGDSYEQYF,TGTGCCAGCAGGGGGACAGGTGACTCCTACGAGCAGTACTTC
TRBV5-5,14,TRBD1,TRBJ1-2,.,CASLDDRGFYGYTF,TGTGCCAGCCTTGACGACAGGGGCTTCTATGGCTACACCTTC
TRBV15,15,.,TRBJ1-5,once,CATSKEGVSNQPQHF,TGTGCCACCAGCAAAGAAGGGGTTAGCAATCAGCCCCAGCATTTT
TRBV10-1,17,TRBD2,TRBJ2-1,.,CASPGLAGLGPYNEQFF,TGCGCCAGTCCGGGACTAGCGGGGCTGGGGCCCTACAATGAGCAGTTCTTC
TRBV3-1/TRBV3-2,14,.,TRBJ1-2,.,CASSQILDLGGYTF,TGTGCCAGCAGCCAAATCTTGGATCTCGGGGGCTACACCTTC
TRBV18,14,.,TRBJ2-7,.,CASSPSRGTHEQYF,TGTGCCAGCTCACCTAGTCGGGGGACCCACGAGCAGTACTTC